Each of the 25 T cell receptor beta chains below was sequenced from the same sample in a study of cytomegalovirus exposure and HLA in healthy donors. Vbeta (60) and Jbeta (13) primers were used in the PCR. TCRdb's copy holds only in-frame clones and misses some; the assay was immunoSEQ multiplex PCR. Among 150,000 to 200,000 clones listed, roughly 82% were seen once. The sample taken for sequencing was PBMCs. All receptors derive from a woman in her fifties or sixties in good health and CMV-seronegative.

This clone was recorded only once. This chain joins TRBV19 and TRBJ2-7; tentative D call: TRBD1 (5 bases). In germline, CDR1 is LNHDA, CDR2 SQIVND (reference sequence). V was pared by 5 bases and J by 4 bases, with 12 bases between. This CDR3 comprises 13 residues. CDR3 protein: CASSRETVYEQYF. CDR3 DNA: TGTGCCAGTAGTCGCGAGACAGTGTACGAGCAGTACTTC.

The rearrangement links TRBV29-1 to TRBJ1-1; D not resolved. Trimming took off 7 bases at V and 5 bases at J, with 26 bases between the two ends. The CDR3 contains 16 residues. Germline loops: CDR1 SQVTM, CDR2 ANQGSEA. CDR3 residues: CSATYPGFEAVTEAFF. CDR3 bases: TGCAGCGCGACCTACCCGGGATTTGAAGCGGTTACTGAAGCTTTCTTT.

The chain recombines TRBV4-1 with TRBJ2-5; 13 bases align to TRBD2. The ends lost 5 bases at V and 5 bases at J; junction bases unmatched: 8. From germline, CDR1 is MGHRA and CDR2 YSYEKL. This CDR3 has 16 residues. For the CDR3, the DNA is TGCGCCAGCAGCTCATTGACTAGCGGGGGGATGGAGACCCAGTACTTC. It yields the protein CASSSLTSGGMETQYF.

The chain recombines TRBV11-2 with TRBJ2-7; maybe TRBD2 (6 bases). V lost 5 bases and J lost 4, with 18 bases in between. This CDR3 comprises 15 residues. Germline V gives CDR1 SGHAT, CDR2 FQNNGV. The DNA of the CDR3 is TGTGCCAGCAGCGAGACCGGGACTCCAGATTACGAGCAGTACTTC. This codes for CASSETGTPDYEQYF.

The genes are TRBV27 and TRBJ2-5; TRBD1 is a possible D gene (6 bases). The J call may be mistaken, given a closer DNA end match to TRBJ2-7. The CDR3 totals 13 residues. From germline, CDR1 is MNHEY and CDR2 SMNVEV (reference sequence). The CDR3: CASRDSITYEQYF. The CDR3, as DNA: TGTGCCAGCAGGGACAGTATTACCTACGAGCAGTACTTC.

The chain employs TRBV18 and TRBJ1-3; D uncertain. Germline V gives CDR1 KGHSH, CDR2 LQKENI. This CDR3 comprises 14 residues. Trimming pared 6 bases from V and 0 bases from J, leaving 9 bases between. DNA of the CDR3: TGTGCCAGCTCGTCCGGGAGCTCTGGAAACACCATATATTTT. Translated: CASSSGSSGNTIYF. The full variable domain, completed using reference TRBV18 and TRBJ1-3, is NAGVMQNPRHLVRRRGQEARLRCSPMKGHSHVYWYRQLPEEGLKFMVYLQKENIIDESGMPKERFSAEFPKEGPSILRIQQVVRGDSAAYFCASSSGSSGNTIYFGEGSWLTVV.

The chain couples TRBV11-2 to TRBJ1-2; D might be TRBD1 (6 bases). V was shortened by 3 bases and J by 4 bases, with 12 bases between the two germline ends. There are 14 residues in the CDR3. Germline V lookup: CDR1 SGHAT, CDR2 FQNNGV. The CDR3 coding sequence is TGTGCCAGCAGCTTCCCAGGGGTCCCCTATGGCTACACCTTC. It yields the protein CASSFPGVPYGYTF.

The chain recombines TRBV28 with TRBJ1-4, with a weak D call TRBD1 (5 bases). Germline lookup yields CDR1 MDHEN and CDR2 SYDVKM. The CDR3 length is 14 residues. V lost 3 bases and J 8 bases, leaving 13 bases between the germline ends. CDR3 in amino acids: CASSFGGVKEKLFF. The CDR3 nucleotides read TGTGCCAGCAGTTTCGGGGGGGTAAAGGAAAAACTGTTTTTT.

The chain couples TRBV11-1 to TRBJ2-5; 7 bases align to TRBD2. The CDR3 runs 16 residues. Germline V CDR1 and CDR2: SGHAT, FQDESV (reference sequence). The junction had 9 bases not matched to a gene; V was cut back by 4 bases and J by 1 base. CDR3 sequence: CASSWWASGLQETQYF. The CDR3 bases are TGTGCCAGCAGCTGGTGGGCTAGCGGACTCCAAGAGACCCAGTACTTC.

The CDR3 bases are TGTGCCAGCAGTTTTGGACAGGGGAATTTCCCCCAGCATTTT. It codes for CASSFGQGNFPQHF. V is TRBV2 and J is TRBJ1-5, with 9 bases aligning to TRBD1. The V gene's germline CDR1 is SNHLY and CDR2 FYNNEI. The CDR3 has 14 amino acids. The ends lost 5 bases at V and 10 bases at J; junction bases unmatched: 9.

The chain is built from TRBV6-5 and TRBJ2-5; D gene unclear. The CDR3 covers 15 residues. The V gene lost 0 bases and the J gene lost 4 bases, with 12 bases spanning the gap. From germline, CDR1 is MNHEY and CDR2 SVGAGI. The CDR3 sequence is CASSYSSVGSETQYF. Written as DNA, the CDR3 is TGTGCCAGCAGTTACTCGAGCGTCGGGTCAGAGACCCAGTACTTC.

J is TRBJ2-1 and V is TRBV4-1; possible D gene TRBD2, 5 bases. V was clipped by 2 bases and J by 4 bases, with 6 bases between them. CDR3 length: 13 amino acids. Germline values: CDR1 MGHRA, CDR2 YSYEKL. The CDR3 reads CASSQTRYNEQFF. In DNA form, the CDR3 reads TGCGCCAGCAGCCAAACTAGATACAATGAGCAGTTCTTC.

CDR3 protein: CASSDRDQPQHF. The CDR3, as DNA: TGCGCCAGCAGTGACAGGGATCAGCCCCAGCATTTT. The J gene is TRBJ1-5, the V gene TRBV10-2; a possible D gene is TRBD1 (5 bases). Trimming stripped 3 bases from V and 5 bases from J, with 5 bases between. In germline, CDR1 is WSHSY, CDR2 SAAADI. This CDR3 spans 12 amino acids.

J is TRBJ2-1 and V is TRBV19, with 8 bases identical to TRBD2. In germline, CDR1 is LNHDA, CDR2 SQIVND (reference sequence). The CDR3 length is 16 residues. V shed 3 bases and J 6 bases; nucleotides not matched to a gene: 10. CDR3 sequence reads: CASSISGGPSGNEQFF. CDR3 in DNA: TGTGCCAGTAGTATTTCGGGAGGGCCTAGTGGCAATGAGCAGTTCTTC.

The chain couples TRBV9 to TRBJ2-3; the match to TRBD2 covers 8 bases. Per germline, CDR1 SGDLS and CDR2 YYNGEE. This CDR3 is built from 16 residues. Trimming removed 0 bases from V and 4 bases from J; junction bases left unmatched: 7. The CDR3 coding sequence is TGTGCCAGCAGCGTAGGGGATAGCGGGAATGCAGATACGCAGTATTTT. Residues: CASSVGDSGNADTQYF. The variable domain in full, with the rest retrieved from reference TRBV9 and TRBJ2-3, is DSGVTQTPKHLITATGQRVTLRCSPRSGDLSVYWYQQSLDQGLQFLIQYYNGEERAKGNILERFSAQQFPDLHSELNLSSLELGDSALYFCASSVGDSGNADTQYFGPGTRLTVL.

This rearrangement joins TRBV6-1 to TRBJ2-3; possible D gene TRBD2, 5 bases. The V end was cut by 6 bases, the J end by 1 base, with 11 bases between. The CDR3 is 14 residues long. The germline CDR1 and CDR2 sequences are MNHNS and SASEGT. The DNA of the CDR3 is TGTGCCAGCAGCCTTCGAGGGCGCACAGATACGCAGTATTTT. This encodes CASSLRGRTDTQYF.

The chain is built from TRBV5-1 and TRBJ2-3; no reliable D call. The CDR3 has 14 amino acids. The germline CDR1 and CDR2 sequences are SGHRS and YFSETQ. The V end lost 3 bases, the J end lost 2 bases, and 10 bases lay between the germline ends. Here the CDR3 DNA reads TGCGCCAGCAGCTCCGCGGTCGCCACAGATACGCAGTATTTT. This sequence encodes CASSSAVATDTQYF.

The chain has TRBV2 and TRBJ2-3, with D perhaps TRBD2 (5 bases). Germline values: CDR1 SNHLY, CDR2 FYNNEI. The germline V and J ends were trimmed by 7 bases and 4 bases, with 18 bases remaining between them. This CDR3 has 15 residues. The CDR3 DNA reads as TGTGCCAGCACCGCCCGACTTGGGAGCGCAGATACGCAGTATTTT. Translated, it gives CASTARLGSADTQYF.

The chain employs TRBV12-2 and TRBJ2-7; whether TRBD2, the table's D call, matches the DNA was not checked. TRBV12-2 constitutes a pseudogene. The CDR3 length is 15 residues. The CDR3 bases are TGTGCAAGTCAAAGAACGGGTGGATACTCCTACGAGCAGTACTTC. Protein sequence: CASQRTGGYSYEQYF.

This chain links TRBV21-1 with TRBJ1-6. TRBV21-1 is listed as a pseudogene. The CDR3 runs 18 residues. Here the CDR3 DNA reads TGTGCCAGCAGCAAAGAGCCGAAGAACTTCTTGCTCAATTCACCCCTCCACTTT. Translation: CASSKEPKNFLLNSPLHF.

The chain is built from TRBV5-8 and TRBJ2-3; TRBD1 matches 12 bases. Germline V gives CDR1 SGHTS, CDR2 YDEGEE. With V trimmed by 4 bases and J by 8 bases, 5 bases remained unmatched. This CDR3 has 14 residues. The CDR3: CASSPGQGAGTQYF. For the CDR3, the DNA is TGTGCCAGCAGCCCGGGACAGGGGGCTGGTACGCAGTATTTT.

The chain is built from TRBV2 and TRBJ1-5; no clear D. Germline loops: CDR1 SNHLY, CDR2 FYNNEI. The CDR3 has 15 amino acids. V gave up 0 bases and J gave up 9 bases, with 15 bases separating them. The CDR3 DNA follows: TGTGCCAGCAGTGAAGCGCAGGCACCTTATACGCCCCAGCATTTT. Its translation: CASSEAQAPYTPQHF.

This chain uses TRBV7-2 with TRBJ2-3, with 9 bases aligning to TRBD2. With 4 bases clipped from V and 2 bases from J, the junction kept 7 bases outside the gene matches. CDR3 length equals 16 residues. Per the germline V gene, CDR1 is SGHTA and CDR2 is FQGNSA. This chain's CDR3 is CASSSLSGRFTDTQYF. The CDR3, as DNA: TGTGCCAGCAGCTCCTTAAGCGGGAGGTTCACAGATACGCAGTATTTT.

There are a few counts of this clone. As DNA, the CDR3 is TGTGCCAGCCTTATGGGCGGGGGGGTTGCCTACGAGCAGTACTTC. Amino acid sequence: CASLMGGGVAYEQYF. The chain is built from TRBV6-1 and TRBJ2-7, with TRBD2 matching over 9 bases. Germline CDR1 reads MNHNS; CDR2 reads SASEGT. Unmatched junction bases numbered 10, after V lost 8 bases and J lost 2 bases. The length of the CDR3 is 15 residues.

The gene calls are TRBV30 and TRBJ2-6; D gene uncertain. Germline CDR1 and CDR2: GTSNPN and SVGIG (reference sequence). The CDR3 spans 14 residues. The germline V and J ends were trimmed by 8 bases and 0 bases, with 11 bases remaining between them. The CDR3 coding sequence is TGTGCCCTATACCCGGGCTCTGGGGCCAACGTCCTGACTTTC. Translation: CALYPGSGANVLTF.